A selection of T cell receptor beta chains follows, all from one sample in a study of neurological immune-mediated disorders. MiXCR, run by TCRdb on the 5' RACE reads, gives a single entry per CDR3 protein. Counted here are some 37,000 distinct CDR3 sequences, around 5% occurring once; the ten biggest clones make up around 9.7%. Sequenced: CD4+ T cells from blood. These receptor sequences come from a young man in good health. Each CDR3 is given without its conserved first and last residue.

j_call,v_call,cdr3_aa
TRBJ2-3,TRBV20-1,SATLTSFVTDTQY
TRBJ2-3,TRBV20-1,SAAGGAGADTQY
TRBJ1-1,TRBV18,ASSVRGGGTATEAF
TRBJ1-4,TRBV5-1,ASSSILRTSPTTNEKLF
TRBJ1-6,TRBV7-3,ASLDRNSPLH
TRBJ1-1,TRBV5-1,ASSLDAEAF
TRBJ2-5,TRBV11-2,ASSLAGETQY
TRBJ2-2,TRBV7-9,ASSLWDRKNTGELF
TRBJ1-4,TRBV7-2,ASTLGGAGGEKLF
TRBJ1-2,TRBV4-2,ASSPQIRSEAGYT
TRBJ1-2,TRBV5-1,ASSDGTAGYT
TRBJ2-7,TRBV3-1,ASSQDRVTYEQY
TRBJ2-3,TRBV6-5,ASSSLGGRTDTQY
TRBJ2-4,TRBV9,ASSVVGGNIQY
TRBJ2-3,TRBV27,ASSFSGPYSDTQY
TRBJ1-1,TRBV4-2,ASSQPGRLGTEAF
TRBJ2-6,TRBV3-1,ASSHTGTGHSGANVLT
TRBJ2-7,TRBV20-1,SARDRRTSYEQY
TRBJ2-7,TRBV20-1,SALLVGRGEQY
TRBJ2-1,TRBV28,ASSSQPLNEQF
TRBJ2-1,TRBV5-1,ASSLNPEEQF
TRBJ2-7,TRBV6-1,ASSVLAGGGDEQY
TRBJ1-1,TRBV20-1,SARDRGLMNTEAF
TRBJ2-5,TRBV29-1,SVDLLGGQETQY
TRBJ1-4,TRBV20-1,SASREGPLEKLF
TRBJ2-5,TRBV4-1,ASSPEDNGRETQY
TRBJ1-6,TRBV6-5,ASRKDGGGRNSPLH
TRBJ2-3,TRBV4-1,ASSQDPRRRTQY
TRBJ1-3,TRBV20-1,SAAPGGRSGNTIY
TRBJ2-3,TRBV29-1,SVESGAGTDTQY
TRBJ1-1,TRBV10-1,ASSAGGINEAF
TRBJ2-7,TRBV5-1,ASSLGQGGNEQY
TRBJ1-5,TRBV20-1,SASRSTGYSNQPQH
TRBJ1-1,TRBV3-1,ASSQGGTRTEAF
TRBJ1-2,TRBV5-1,ASSATVDLLDGYT
TRBJ2-7,TRBV25-1,ASSDPGRDPYEQY
TRBJ2-2,TRBV6-6,VSRWGTLNTGELF
TRBJ2-7,TRBV4-1,ASSQDNLAGVYEQY
TRBJ1-4,TRBV5-1,ASSLYTGENEKLF
TRBJ2-1,TRBV11-2,ASSLDWSAVSGEQF
TRBJ2-7,TRBV20-1,SAPSAHEQY
TRBJ1-6,TRBV20-1,SARVAGTDSPLH
TRBJ1-2,TRBV28,ASSLRRGPGKYGYT
TRBJ2-7,TRBV6-2/TRBV6-3,ATNQAVSSYEQY
TRBJ2-1,TRBV19,ASSMGTGALGNEQF
TRBJ1-1,TRBV6-5,ASSRQENTEAF
TRBJ1-1,TRBV7-9,ASSWSGNTEAF
TRBJ2-1,TRBV7-2,ASSLGVRGRLGDNEQF
TRBJ2-7,TRBV2,ASREDSREQY
TRBJ2-2,TRBV7-2,ASSLAPPANTGELF